This T cell receptor (beta chain) was captured in a study of cytomegalovirus exposure and HLA in healthy donors. Study findings and constraints: In an earlier analysis, productive rearrangement rates for most beta V segments clustered near 87% or 30%.

About this clone itself: Its antigen is unknown.

PCR primers comprised 60 Vbeta and 13 Jbeta primers. The data were produced by immunoSEQ multiplex PCR, yet TCRdb's version contains in-frame clones alone and is incomplete. The sample lists about 180,000 clones; 84% were seen once. Germline V gene data show CDR1 as MNHEY and CDR2 as SVGAGI. V lost 2 bases and J lost 2, with 15 bases in between. The CDR3 covers 16 residues. The sequenced sample consisted of PBMCs. The receptor's source is a boy aged 2-15 years in good health and CMV-seronegative. The chain has TRBV6-5 and TRBJ2-5; D may be TRBD2 (5 bases). This CDR3 is CASSYGRGWNQETQYF. Written as DNA, the CDR3 is TGTGCCAGCAGTTACGGCAGAGGGTGGAATCAAGAGACCCAGTACTTC.